This T cell receptor beta chain appears in the sequencing data of a study of neurological immune-mediated disorders. TCRdb independently ran MiXCR on the 5' RACE reads; one entry per CDR3 protein. The sample lists 40,000 or so distinct CDR3 sequences; less than 3.5% were seen once. As to time point: longitudinal time-point 1 (baseline). This clonotype came up many times. This TCR came from an older woman with multiple sclerosis. Sample: PBMCs.

In DNA, the CDR3 is TGCGCCAGCAGCCGAGGGACTGAAGGGGCGCAGTATTTT. This encodes CASSRGTEGAQYF. J is TRBJ2-3 and V is TRBV5-1; possibly TRBD2 for D (6 bases). V was trimmed by 4 bases and J by 10 bases, leaving 16 bases between them. Germline CDR1 is SGHRS and CDR2 is YFSETQ. The CDR3 is 13 amino acids.